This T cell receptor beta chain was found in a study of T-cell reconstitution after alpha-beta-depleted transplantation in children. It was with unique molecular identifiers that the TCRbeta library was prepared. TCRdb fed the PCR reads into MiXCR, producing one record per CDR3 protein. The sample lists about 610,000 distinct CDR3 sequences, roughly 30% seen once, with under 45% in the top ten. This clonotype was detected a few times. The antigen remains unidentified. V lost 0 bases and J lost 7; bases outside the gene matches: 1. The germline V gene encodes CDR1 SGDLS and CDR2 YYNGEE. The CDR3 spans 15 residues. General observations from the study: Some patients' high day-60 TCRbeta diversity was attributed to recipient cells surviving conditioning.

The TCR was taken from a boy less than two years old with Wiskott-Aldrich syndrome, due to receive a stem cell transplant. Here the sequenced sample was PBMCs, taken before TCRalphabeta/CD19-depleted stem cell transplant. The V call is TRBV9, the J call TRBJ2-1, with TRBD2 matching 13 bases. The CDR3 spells CASSVGTSGRNEQFF. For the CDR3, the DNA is TGTGCCAGCAGCGTAGGGACTAGCGGGAGAAATGAGCAGTTCTTC.